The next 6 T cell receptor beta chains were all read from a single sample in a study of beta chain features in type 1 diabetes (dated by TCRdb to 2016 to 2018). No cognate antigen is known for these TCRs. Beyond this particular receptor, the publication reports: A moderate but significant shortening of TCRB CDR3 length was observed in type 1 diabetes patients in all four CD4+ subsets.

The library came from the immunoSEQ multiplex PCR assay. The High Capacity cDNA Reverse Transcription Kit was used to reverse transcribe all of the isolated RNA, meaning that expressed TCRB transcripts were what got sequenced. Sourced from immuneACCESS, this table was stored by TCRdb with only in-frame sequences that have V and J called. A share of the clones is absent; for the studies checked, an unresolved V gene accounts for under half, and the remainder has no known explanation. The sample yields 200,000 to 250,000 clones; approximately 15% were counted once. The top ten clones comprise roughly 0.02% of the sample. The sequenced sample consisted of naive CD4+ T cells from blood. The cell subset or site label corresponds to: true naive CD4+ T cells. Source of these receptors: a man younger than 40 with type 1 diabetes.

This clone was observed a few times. CDR3 sequence: CASRETSVNEQFF. The CDR3 DNA is TGTGCCAGCAGAGAGACTAGCGTCAATGAGCAGTTCTTC. The chain employs TRBV6-1 and TRBJ2-1, with TRBD2 matching 8 bases. Germline CDR1 is MNHNS and CDR2 is SASEGT. Trimming removed 6 bases from V and 6 bases from J; junction bases left unmatched: 4. The CDR3 runs to 13 residues.

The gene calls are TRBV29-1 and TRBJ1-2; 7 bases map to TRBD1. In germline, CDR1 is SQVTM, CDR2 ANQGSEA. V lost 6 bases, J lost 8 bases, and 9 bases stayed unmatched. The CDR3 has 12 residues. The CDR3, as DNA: TGCAGCGTACAGGGGATGGGGTGGGGCTACACCTTC. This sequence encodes CSVQGMGWGYTF.

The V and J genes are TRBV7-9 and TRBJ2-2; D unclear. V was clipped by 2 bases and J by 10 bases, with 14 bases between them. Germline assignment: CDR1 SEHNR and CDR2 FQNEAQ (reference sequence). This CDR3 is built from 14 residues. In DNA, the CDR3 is TGTGCCAGCAGCTTAAGCATCCGTCAAGCGGAGCTGTTTTTT. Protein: CASSLSIRQAELFF.

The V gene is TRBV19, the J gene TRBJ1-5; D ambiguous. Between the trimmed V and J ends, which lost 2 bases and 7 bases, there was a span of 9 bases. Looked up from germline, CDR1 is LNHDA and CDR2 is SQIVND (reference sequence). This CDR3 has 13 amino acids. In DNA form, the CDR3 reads TGTGCCAGTAGTATACAAGAGGGCCAGCCCCAGCATTTT. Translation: CASSIQEGQPQHF. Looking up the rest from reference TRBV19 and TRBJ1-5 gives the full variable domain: DGGITQSPKYLFRKEGQNVTLSCEQNLNHDAMYWYRQDPGQGLRLIYYSQIVNDFQKGDIAEGYSVSREKKESFPLTVTSAQKNPTAFYLCASSIQEGQPQHFGDGTRLSIL.

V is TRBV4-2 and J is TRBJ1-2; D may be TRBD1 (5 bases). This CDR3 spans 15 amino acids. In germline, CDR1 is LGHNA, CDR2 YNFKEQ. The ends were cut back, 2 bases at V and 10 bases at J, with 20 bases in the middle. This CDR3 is CASSQSFRDFGFYTF. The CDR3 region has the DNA TGTGCCAGCAGCCAATCTTTCCGGGACTTTGGTTTCTACACCTTC.

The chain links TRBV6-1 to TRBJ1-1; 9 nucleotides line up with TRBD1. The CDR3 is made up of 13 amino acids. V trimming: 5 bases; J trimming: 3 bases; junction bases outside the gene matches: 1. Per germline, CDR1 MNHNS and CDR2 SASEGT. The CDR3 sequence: CASSRTGDTEAFF. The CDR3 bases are TGTGCCAGCAGTCGGACAGGGGACACTGAAGCTTTCTTT.